A selection of T cell receptor beta chains follows, all from one sample in a study of blood T cells in healthy people across ages. TCRdb reprocessed the 5' RACE reads with MiXCR, giving one entry per CDR3 protein. The repertoire holds roughly 680,000 distinct CDR3 sequences, with around 52% as singletons. The sample was blood. The origin of the receptors is a woman aged 80 or over in good health. Both conserved end residues are part of each CDR3. The order of the fields is CDR3 protein, CDR3 DNA, D gene, clone size, J gene, V gene. A D gene is named only where the DNA matches it firmly. Clone size, where shown, is once, few, many, or a class for clones that have expanded.

CASSFLAETQYF,TGTGCCAGCAGCTTTTTGGCGGAGACCCAGTACTTC,.,.,TRBJ2-5,TRBV7-8
CASSQLDRANTGELFF,TGTGCCAGCAGCCAATTGGACAGGGCGAACACCGGGGAGCTGTTTTTT,TRBD1,.,TRBJ2-2,TRBV3-1
CASSRTLARWSPDEKLFF,TGTGCCAGCAGCCGCACCTTAGCCCGTTGGTCCCCCGATGAAAAACTGTTTTTT,.,.,TRBJ1-4,TRBV6-1
CASSEHAVRDSDTDTQYF,TGTGCCAGCAGTGAGCACGCCGTCCGGGACAGCGACACAGATACGCAGTATTTT,TRBD1,many,TRBJ2-3,TRBV25-1
CASRFGEINEKLFF,TGTGCCAGCCGTTTCGGGGAGATTAATGAAAAACTGTTTTTT,.,.,TRBJ1-4,TRBV28
CAWSVHFERNTIYF,TGTGCCTGGAGTGTACATTTCGAGAGAAACACCATATATTTT,.,.,TRBJ1-3,TRBV30
CASSRDGTTYEQYF,TGTGCCAGCAGTCGAGATGGGACAACCTACGAGCAGTACTTC,.,many,TRBJ2-7,TRBV2
CASSPSPDTRGSYNEQFF,TGTGCCAGCAGTCCTAGCCCGGACACCAGAGGGTCCTACAATGAGCAGTTCTTC,.,.,TRBJ2-1,TRBV28
CATREPGQETQYF,TGTGCCACCAGGGAGCCCGGACAAGAGACCCAGTACTTC,.,.,TRBJ2-5,TRBV15
CASSLRTSDTQYF,TGTGCCAGCAGCTTAAGGACATCAGATACGCAGTATTTT,.,.,TRBJ2-3,TRBV7-2
CASSIATDMQYF,TGTGCCAGCAGTATAGCCACAGATATGCAGTATTTT,.,.,TRBJ2-3,TRBV12-3/TRBV12-4
CASSRESQETQYF,TGTGCCAGCAGTAGGGAAAGCCAAGAGACCCAGTACTTC,.,.,TRBJ2-5,TRBV2
CSVESGGYGYTF,TGCAGCGTTGAATCGGGAGGATATGGCTACACCTTC,.,.,TRBJ1-2,TRBV29-1
CSARDRKGPYEQYF,TGCAGTGCTAGAGATCGCAAGGGACCCTACGAGCAGTACTTC,.,many,TRBJ2-7,TRBV20-1
CSARSDRAKGTQYF,TGCAGTGCTAGATCAGACCGGGCTAAGGGGACCCAGTACTTC,.,.,TRBJ2-5,TRBV20-1
CASSQDPQGAQPQHF,TGCGCCAGCAGCCAAGATCCACAGGGGGCTCAGCCCCAGCATTTT,TRBD1,.,TRBJ1-5,TRBV4-3
CASSLDQGAPYEQYF,TGCGCCAGCAGCTTGGATCAGGGGGCCCCCTACGAGCAGTACTTC,TRBD1,.,TRBJ2-7,TRBV5-1
CSVARGLETQYF,TGCAGCGTTGCTCGGGGCCTGGAGACCCAGTACTTC,.,.,TRBJ2-5,TRBV29-1
CASTRAGVYNEQYF,TGCGCCAGCACGAGAGCGGGTGTTTACAATGAGCAGTACTTC,.,.,TRBJ2-7,TRBV5-1
CSATRPGHLRADYGYTF,TGCAGTGCTACCCGACCAGGACACCTCCGGGCTGACTATGGCTACACCTTC,.,few,TRBJ1-2,TRBV20-1